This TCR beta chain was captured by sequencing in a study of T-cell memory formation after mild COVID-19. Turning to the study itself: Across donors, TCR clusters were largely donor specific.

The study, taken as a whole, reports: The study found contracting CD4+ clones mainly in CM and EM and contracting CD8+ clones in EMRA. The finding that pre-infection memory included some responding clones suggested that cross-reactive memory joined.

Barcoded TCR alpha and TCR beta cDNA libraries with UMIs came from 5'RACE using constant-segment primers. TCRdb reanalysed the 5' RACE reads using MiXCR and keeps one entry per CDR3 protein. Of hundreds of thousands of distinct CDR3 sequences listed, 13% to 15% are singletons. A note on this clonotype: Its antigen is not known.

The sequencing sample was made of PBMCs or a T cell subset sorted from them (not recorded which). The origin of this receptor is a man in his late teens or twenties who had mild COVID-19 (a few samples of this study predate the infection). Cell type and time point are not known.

This CDR3 reads CASSLAFTVAKNIQYF. CDR3 nucleotide sequence: TGCGCCAGCAGCTTGGCCTTTACGGTAGCCAAAAACATTCAGTACTTC. The V gene is TRBV5-1, the J gene TRBJ2-4; D is ambiguous. Deletions cut 0 bases from V and 0 bases from J, with 10 bases between. This CDR3 has 16 residues. CDR1 and CDR2 (germline): SGHRS, YFSETQ.